Included here is one TCR beta chain sequence, with context. Its antigen is unidentified. The data were taken from a study of T cells after yellow fever vaccination. Broader study findings: Peaking faster, on day 5 versus 15, the secondary response was nonetheless weaker.

J gave up 5 bases and V 5 bases, and 6 bases lay outside the gene matches. The CDR3 runs 14 residues. CDR1 is SGHTA and CDR2 is FQGTGA in the germline V gene. As TCR cDNA was made by 5'RACE template switching, a universal primer site and UMIs were added. TCRdb redid the calling of the 5' RACE reads with MiXCR, one entry per CDR3 protein. Of under 550,000 distinct CDR3 sequences in the sample, 21% are singletons; the top ten hold approximately 16%. The input for sequencing was PBMCs, taken about 21 days after the first yellow fever vaccination. V is TRBV7-3 and J is TRBJ2-4; 7 positions agree with TRBD1. This receptor was identified in a man aged 18 to 30 who received the YFV17D yellow fever vaccine. CDR3 amino acids: CASSTSGTENIQYF. The CDR3 coding sequence is TGTGCCAGCAGCACATCCGGGACAGAAAACATTCAGTACTTC.